The 15 T cell receptor beta chains below were found in one sample sequenced in a study of shared clonotypes between healthy human individuals. This table comes from immunoSEQ multiplex PCR, and its TCRdb copy is limited to in-frame clones, with some not included. In the table there are 1,500,000 or so clones, about 96% of which are singletons. Input material: naive CD4+ T cells sorted from blood. Subset meaning: CD45RA+ positively selected. These receptors all come from a man aged 25 to 40 in good health.

The chain recombines TRBV5-8 with TRBJ1-5, with a weak D call TRBD1 (5 bases). Between the trimmed V and J ends, which lost 2 bases and 4 bases, there was a span of 10 bases. Germline CDR1 SGHTS, CDR2 YDEGEE. CDR3 length equals 14 residues. CDR3 coding DNA: TGTGCCAGCAGCTTTTGGACAAATAATCAGCCCCAGCATTTT. Translated: CASSFWTNNQPQHF.

The chain is built from TRBV5-1 and TRBJ2-1, with TRBD2 matching 9 bases. CDR1 is SGHRS and CDR2 is YFSETQ in the germline V gene. The CDR3 runs to 16 residues. Losses at the gene ends were 0 bases for V and 4 bases for J; bases not matched to a gene: 5. CDR3 DNA: TGCGCCAGCAGCTTGGGACTAGCGGACGAGTACAATGAGCAGTTCTTC. Encoded protein: CASSLGLADEYNEQFF.

This rearrangement joins TRBV2 to TRBJ1-2; D remains unclear. CDR3 size: 12 residues. Per the germline V gene, CDR1 is SNHLY and CDR2 is FYNNEI. V lost 8 bases and J lost 6, with 13 bases in between. CDR3 in amino acids: CASRQDGHGYTF. Here the CDR3 DNA reads TGTGCCAGCCGACAAGATGGTCATGGCTACACCTTC.

This chain connects TRBV18 to TRBJ2-7, with 9 bases aligning to TRBD1. CDR1 KGHSH and CDR2 LQKENI come from the germline V gene. This CDR3 spans 14 amino acids. The ends lost 5 bases at V and 5 bases at J; junction bases unmatched: 7. CDR3 nucleotides: TGTGCCAGCTCAGGGACAGGGAAGGTGAACGAGCAGTACTTC. Residues: CASSGTGKVNEQYF.

The J gene is TRBJ2-3, the V gene TRBV7-8; 8 bases line up with TRBD2. After removal of 4 bases from V and 3 bases from J, the junction contained 12 bases not matched to a gene. Germline-derived CDR1 and CDR2 are SGHVS and FQNEAQ. CDR3 size: 17 residues. CDR3 amino acids: CASSSLSAGAGTDTQYF. The CDR3, as DNA: TGTGCCAGCAGCTCCCTATCAGCGGGAGCGGGGACAGATACGCAGTATTTT.

V usage is TRBV9 and J usage is TRBJ2-7, with 15 nucleotides matching TRBD2. V trimming: 4 bases; J trimming: 2 bases; junction bases outside the gene matches: 16. CDR1 and CDR2 (germline): SGDLS, YYNGEE. The CDR3 runs 20 residues. The CDR3 spells CASSPQGGTSGRLLTYEQYF. In DNA form, the CDR3 reads TGTGCCAGCAGCCCCCAGGGCGGGACTAGCGGGAGGTTACTTACCTACGAGCAGTACTTC.

The chain joins TRBV6-5 to TRBJ2-1; 11 bases map to TRBD1. CDR3 length equals 15 residues. V lost 7 bases to trimming and J lost 8 bases; unmatched junction nucleotides: 10. Per the germline V gene, CDR1 is MNHEY and CDR2 is SVGAGI. The CDR3 loop is CASTPGQGAKYEQFF. In DNA, the CDR3 is TGTGCCAGCACCCCAGGACAGGGGGCTAAATATGAGCAGTTCTTC.

This clone turned up a few times. The genes are TRBV4-1 and TRBJ1-2; D perhaps matches TRBD1 (5 bases). Trimming removed 1 base at V and 0 bases at J, with 9 bases between. CDR1 is MGHRA, CDR2 YSYEKL, per germline. CDR3 length equals 15 residues. The CDR3 reads CASSQGAGPNYGYTF. CDR3 DNA sequence: TGCGCCAGCAGCCAAGGAGCGGGGCCTAACTATGGCTACACCTTC.

This clone was counted once. The chain links TRBV5-5 to TRBJ1-3, with D hard to call. Germline CDR1 reads SGHKS; CDR2 reads YYEKEE (reference sequence). The length of the CDR3 is 17 residues. Trimming cost V 0 bases and J 0 bases, with 13 bases left between them. The CDR3 reads CASSLEATSRSGNTIYF. As DNA, the CDR3 is TGTGCCAGCAGCTTGGAAGCAACATCCCGCTCTGGAAACACCATATATTTT.

The rearrangement uses TRBV5-4 and TRBJ2-1; D may be TRBD1 (6 bases). Trimming removed 4 bases from V and 8 bases from J, with 13 bases in between. The germline CDR1 and CDR2 sequences are SGHNT and YYREEE (reference sequence). The length of the CDR3 is 13 residues. CDR3 amino acids: CASSVQGKDEQFF. CDR3 sequence (DNA): TGTGCCAGCAGCGTGCAGGGGAAGGATGAGCAGTTCTTC.

The rearrangement joins TRBV27 to TRBJ2-1; 9 bases are a match to TRBD2. Germline loops: CDR1 MNHEY, CDR2 SMNVEV (reference sequence). This CDR3 region has 15 residues. The J segment lost 6 bases and the V segment lost 6 bases, leaving 9 bases of the junction unmatched. CDR3 loop: CASSTWLAGFNEQFF. The CDR3 DNA reads as TGTGCCAGCAGCACATGGCTAGCGGGATTCAATGAGCAGTTCTTC.

This rearrangement joins TRBV6-5 to TRBJ2-3, with D perhaps TRBD1 or TRBD2 (6 bases each). Germline V gives CDR1 MNHEY, CDR2 SVGAGI. Trimming removed 6 bases from V and 3 bases from J, with 13 bases in between. The CDR3 extends over 14 amino acids. CDR3 bases: TGTGCCAGCAGGGCGACTAGGGGGACAGATACGCAGTATTTT. Protein product: CASRATRGTDTQYF.

This chain joins TRBV9 and TRBJ2-1, with D unclear. The V gene's germline CDR1 is SGDLS and CDR2 YYNGEE. V lost 0 bases, J lost 10 bases, and 17 bases lay in between. The CDR3 is 15 residues long. The CDR3 DNA follows: TGTGCCAGCAGCGTAGGAGTCACCCCGCCATTAGAGCAGTTCTTC. Translated, it gives CASSVGVTPPLEQFF.

This chain connects TRBV29-1 to TRBJ2-1, with D tentatively TRBD1 or TRBD2 (5 bases each). CDR1 SQVTM and CDR2 ANQGSEA come from the germline V gene. The length of the CDR3 is 14 residues. Trimming took 4 bases from V and 2 from J, leaving 12 bases between them. The CDR3: CSVAGTNTYNEQFF. DNA for the CDR3: TGCAGCGTTGCCGGGACCAATACCTACAATGAGCAGTTCTTC.

The chain combines TRBV2 with TRBJ1-3; D is undetermined. CDR1 and CDR2 from the germline V gene are SNHLY and FYNNEI. This CDR3 has 14 residues. V was pared by 4 bases and J by 0 bases, with 7 bases between. The CDR3 reads CASSVQLSGNTIYF. CDR3 DNA sequence: TGTGCCAGCAGTGTTCAGCTCTCTGGAAACACCATATATTTT.